The rows below give T cell receptor beta chains drawn from one sample of a study of graft-versus-host responses after intestinal transplantation. Some clones are missing from TCRdb's copy, which holds only in-frame ones; the method was immunoSEQ multiplex PCR. The sample records around 71,000 clones, around nine tenths being singletons. This material consisted of bone marrow, taken less than 750 days after intestinal transplantation. Receptor source: a human patient who received an intestinal transplant, so some T cells may come from the graft donor. The CDR3 runs from the conserved cysteine through the conserved F or W. D genes are given only for firm matches. Only some rows state a clone size, as once, few, many or a class for expanded clones.

V	D	size	J	CDR3	DNA
TRBV5-5	TRBD1	NA	TRBJ1-1	CASSLRQGGTEAFF	TGTGCCAGCAGCTTGCGACAGGGCGGCACTGAAGCTTTCTTT
TRBV5-4	NA	NA	TRBJ1-1	CASSFDSSEAFF	TGTGCCAGCAGCTTTGACAGCTCAGAAGCTTTCTTT
TRBV6-5	TRBD2	once	TRBJ2-7	CASSYSLAGGSYEQYF	TGTGCCAGCAGTTACTCTTTAGCGGGTGGCTCCTACGAGCAGTACTTC
TRBV6-4	NA	NA	TRBJ1-5	CASSRGQIYSNQPQHF	TGTGCCAGCAGTCGCGGGCAGATATATAGCAATCAGCCCCAGCATTTT
TRBV27	NA	NA	TRBJ2-2	CASSSTNFGLNTGELFF	TGTGCCAGCAGTTCCACCAACTTCGGACTAAACACCGGGGAGCTGTTTTTT
TRBV7-9	NA	NA	TRBJ1-2	CASSLALTAGMGCTF	TGTGCCAGCAGCTTAGCGCTAACAGCCGGAATGGGCTGCACCTTC
TRBV27	NA	NA	TRBJ1-6	CASSFVGGRLDSPLHF	TGTGCCAGCAGTTTCGTTGGGGGTCGTTTGGATTCACCCCTCCACTTT
TRBV15	TRBD2	NA	TRBJ2-1	CATSVPGLAGPYNEQFF	TGTGCCACCAGTGTTCCGGGACTAGCGGGACCTTACAATGAGCAGTTCTTC
TRBV5-1	TRBD1	once	TRBJ2-3	CASSLGTGLTDTQYF	TGCGCCAGCAGCTTGGGGACAGGCCTCACAGATACGCAGTATTTT
TRBV5-6	NA	NA	TRBJ1-5	CASSLAGSGNQPQHF	TGTGCCAGCAGCCTGGCGGGCTCGGGCAATCAGCCCCAGCATTTT
TRBV7-7	NA	NA	TRBJ2-5	CASSLVGQVGETQYF	TGTGCCAGCAGCTTAGTTGGGCAGGTCGGAGAGACCCAGTACTTC
TRBV7-9	NA	NA	TRBJ2-1	CASSLLTPANEQFF	TGTGCCAGCAGCTTACTAACCCCCGCTAATGAGCAGTTCTTC
TRBV6-5	TRBD1	once	TRBJ1-2	CASRDTGQGYGYTF	TGTGCCAGCAGAGATACGGGACAGGGGTATGGCTACACCTTC
TRBV11-2	NA	NA	TRBJ2-5	CASSSRTMRTQYF	TGTGCCAGCAGCTCTAGGACTATGCGGACCCAGTACTTC
TRBV29-1	TRBD2	NA	TRBJ2-1	CSVEDLIAGYNEQFF	TGCAGCGTTGAAGATTTAATAGCGGGCTACAATGAGCAGTTCTTC
TRBV19	NA	NA	TRBJ2-5	CASSILGQETQYF	TGTGCCAGTAGTATATTAGGGCAAGAGACCCAGTACTTC